The T cell receptor (beta chain) under discussion was sequenced for a study of blood T cell repertoires in COVID-19. Only in-frame clones appear in the TCRdb table, and some are missing; sequencing was by immunoSEQ multiplex PCR. The sample lists around 200,000 clones; 86% were seen once. With 5 bases clipped from V and 7 bases from J, the junction kept 4 bases outside the gene matches. This CDR3 comprises 12 residues. This TCR derives from a woman in her 50s with acute or convalescent COVID-19. This rearrangement joins TRBV12-3 or TRBV12-4 to TRBJ1-2; 7 positions match TRBD1. The specimen was peripheral blood. CDR3 loop: CASSTGVSGYTF. DNA of the CDR3: TGTGCCAGCAGTACAGGGGTTTCTGGCTACACCTTC.